This T cell receptor beta chain was captured by sequencing in a study of blood T cells in healthy people across ages (dated by TCRdb to the mid-2010s). Regarding the research as a whole: In model experiments, template switching captured about one uniquely barcoded TCR beta cDNA molecule for every two T cells. Donors were grouped into four age groups: young (average 16 years), middle-aged (approximately 41), aged (around 60) and long-lived (just over 80). To avoid experimental bias, donors of different ages were distributed randomly across sequencing lanes. To track age-related changes in TCR beta repertoire diversity, the study relied on deep sequencing normalized with unique cDNA molecular identifiers. Using the same blood draw, the study looked at two additional independent replicas of 1 million unique cDNA reads for two donors, one aged 18 to 30 and the other aged 80 or older.

The method was 5' RACE. Sequencing was performed on an Illumina HiSeq 2500. A second 7 to 11 cycle PCR used a sample-barcoded 5' primer and a J-beta primer mix. A unique molecular identifier was introduced onto each TCR beta cDNA molecule by a template-switch 5' adaptor carrying 12 random nucleotides. Each sample yielded at least 3 million CDR3-containing paired-end reads. All of the RNA was converted into first-strand cDNA using the Mint cDNA synthesis kit, with a TRBC-specific oligonucleotide serving as the primer. After uracil-DNA glycosylase treatment, a first 18-cycle PCR used universal primers M1SS and BC2_uni_R on all cDNA. As for how the authors treated the data: Normalization of each sample was performed by random selection of 1 million high-quality reads, each carrying a distinct molecular identifier. Reads with shared molecular identifiers were discarded instead of being binned into consensus sequences. MiTCR, set to a Q25 quality threshold and the strictest error-elimination algorithm, was used for CDR3 identification, clonotype clustering and error correction. A nonparametric unseen species model with Euler transformation was used to estimate lower-bound total TCR beta diversity. TCRdb applied fastp at Q25 and MiXCR to the public reads, then kept only in-frame beta chains. Records with the same CDR3 protein are collapsed into one entry carrying the most frequent genes and DNA. The V and J calls here are based on TCRdb, not the publication. The sample table holds around 1,500,000 distinct CDR3 sequences, of which roughly 45% were seen once. The ten most abundant clones make up 7% to 9.5% of the sample.

The donors were roughly 38 Caucasian individuals from Russia, aged about 6 to 100 years, who were systemically healthy. Approximately 10 milliliters of peripheral blood were collected from each donor into EDTA-treated Vacutainer tubes. Ficoll-Paque density-gradient centrifugation was used to isolate PBMCs, with at least 7 million per sample. Trizol reagent was used to extract total RNA from PBMCs, with at least 6 micrograms per sample. The percentages of naive CD45RAhigh/CD27high T cells were determined by flow cytometry on a PBMC aliquot from every donor. General study outcomes and caveats: Estimates of total diversity from one million sequenced T cells were regarded as lower bounds and underestimates. Observed TCR beta diversity per million T cells fell roughly linearly with age, and a significant reduction was already apparent by age about 38. The percentage of naive T cells measured by flow cytometry correlated strongly with observed TCR beta diversity. Since profiling was done on bulk unsorted PBMCs, naive and antigen-experienced compartments could not be conclusively compared. The long-lived group showed more naive CD4+ T cells, fewer expanded clones and increased TCR diversity than the aged group, suggesting age selection. Because donor CMV infection status was unknown, age-related changes in expanded clonotypes were potentially confounded.

This clonotype was detected only a few times. What this receptor recognizes is not known. No per-base quality is available; no much larger clone lies one base away. The sequencing input was blood. This clonotype was obtained from a woman between 18 and 30 years old in good health.

DNA sequence: TGCGCCAGCAGCTTGTACGCGGGAGGGCCATACAATGAGCAGTTCTTC. It encodes CASSLYAGGPYNEQFF. The rearranged chain carries TRBV5-1 and TRBJ2-1, with 9 bases matching TRBD2. V ends up 1 base short and J 4 bases short, with an unmatched junction base count of 6. Taken from the germline V gene, the CDR1 and CDR2 loops are SGHRS and YFSETQ. From the cysteine through the phenylalanine, the CDR3 covers 16 amino acids. The read is trimmed to its CDR3 DNA, 48 bases read in frame from base 1.